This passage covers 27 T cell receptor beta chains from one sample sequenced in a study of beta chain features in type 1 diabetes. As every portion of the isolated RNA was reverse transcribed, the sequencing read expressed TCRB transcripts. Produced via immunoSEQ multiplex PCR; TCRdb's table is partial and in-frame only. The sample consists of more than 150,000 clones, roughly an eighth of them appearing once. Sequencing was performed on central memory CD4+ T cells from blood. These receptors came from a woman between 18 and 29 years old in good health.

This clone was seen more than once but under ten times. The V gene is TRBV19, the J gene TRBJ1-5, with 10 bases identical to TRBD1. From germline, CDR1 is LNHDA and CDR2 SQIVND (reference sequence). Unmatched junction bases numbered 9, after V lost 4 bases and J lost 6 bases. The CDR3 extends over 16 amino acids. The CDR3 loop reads CASSRATGGYRQPQHF. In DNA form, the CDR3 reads TGTGCCAGTAGTAGGGCGACAGGGGGCTATCGTCAGCCCCAGCATTTT.

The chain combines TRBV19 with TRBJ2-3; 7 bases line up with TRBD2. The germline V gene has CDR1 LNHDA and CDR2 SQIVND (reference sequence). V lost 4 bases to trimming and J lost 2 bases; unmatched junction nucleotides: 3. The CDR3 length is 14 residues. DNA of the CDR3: TGTGCCAGTAGTACGGAGCGGGACACAGATACGCAGTATTTT. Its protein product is CASSTERDTDTQYF.

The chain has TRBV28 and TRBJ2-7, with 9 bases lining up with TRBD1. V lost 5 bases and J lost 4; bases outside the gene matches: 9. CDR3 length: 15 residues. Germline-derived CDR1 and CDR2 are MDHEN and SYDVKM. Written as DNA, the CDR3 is TGTGCCAGCAGTGAACCCGGGACAGGGCAGTACGAGCAGTACTTC. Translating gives CASSEPGTGQYEQYF.

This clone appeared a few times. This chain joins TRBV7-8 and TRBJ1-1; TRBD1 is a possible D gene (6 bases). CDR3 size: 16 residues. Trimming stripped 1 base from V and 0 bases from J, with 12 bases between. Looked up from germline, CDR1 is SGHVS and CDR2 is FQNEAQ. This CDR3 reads CASSLVGGHMNTEAFF. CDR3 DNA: TGTGCCAGCAGCTTAGTTGGGGGACACATGAACACTGAAGCTTTCTTT.

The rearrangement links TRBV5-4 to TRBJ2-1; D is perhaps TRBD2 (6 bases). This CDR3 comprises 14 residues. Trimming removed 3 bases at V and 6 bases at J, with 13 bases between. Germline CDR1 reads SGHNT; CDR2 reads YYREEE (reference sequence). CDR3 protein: CASSSGLRLNEQFF. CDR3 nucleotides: TGTGCCAGCAGCTCGGGACTTCGTCTCAATGAGCAGTTCTTC. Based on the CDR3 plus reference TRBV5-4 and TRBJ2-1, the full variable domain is ETGVTQSPTHLIKTRGQQVTLRCSSQSGHNTVSWYQQALGQGPQFIFQYYREEENGRGNFPPRFSGLQFPNYSSELNVNALELDDSALYLCASSSGLRLNEQFFGPGTRLTVL.

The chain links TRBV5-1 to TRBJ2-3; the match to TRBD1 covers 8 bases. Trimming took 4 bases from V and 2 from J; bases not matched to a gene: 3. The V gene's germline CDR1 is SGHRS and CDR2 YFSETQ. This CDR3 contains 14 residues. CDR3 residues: CASSRDRSTDTQYF. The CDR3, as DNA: TGCGCCAGCAGCCGGGACAGGTCCACAGATACGCAGTATTTT.

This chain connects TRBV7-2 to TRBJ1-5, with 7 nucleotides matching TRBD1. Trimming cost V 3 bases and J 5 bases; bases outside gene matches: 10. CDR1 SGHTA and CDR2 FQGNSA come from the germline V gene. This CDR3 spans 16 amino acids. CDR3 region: CASSLGDSQLYQPQHF. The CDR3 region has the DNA TGTGCCAGCAGCTTGGGGGACAGCCAGTTGTATCAGCCCCAGCATTTT.

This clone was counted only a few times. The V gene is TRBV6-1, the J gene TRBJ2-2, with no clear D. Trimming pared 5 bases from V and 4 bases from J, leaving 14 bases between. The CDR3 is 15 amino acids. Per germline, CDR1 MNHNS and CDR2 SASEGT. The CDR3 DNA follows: TGTGCCAGCAGTCCCAGCGAGAGAATCACCGGGGAGCTGTTTTTT. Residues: CASSPSERITGELFF.

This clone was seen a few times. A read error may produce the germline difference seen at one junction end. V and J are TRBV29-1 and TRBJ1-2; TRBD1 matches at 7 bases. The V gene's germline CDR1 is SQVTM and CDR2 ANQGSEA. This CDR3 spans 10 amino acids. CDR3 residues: CSVENPGTVF. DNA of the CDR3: TGCAGCGTTGAAAATCCCGGGACAGTCTTC.

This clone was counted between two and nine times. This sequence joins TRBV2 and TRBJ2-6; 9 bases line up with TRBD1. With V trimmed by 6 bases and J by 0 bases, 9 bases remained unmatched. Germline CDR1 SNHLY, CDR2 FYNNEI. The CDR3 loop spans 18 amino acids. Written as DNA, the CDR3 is TGTGCCAGCAGAGTGGGACAGGGACTCCTCTCTGGGGCCAACGTCCTGACTTTC. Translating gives CASRVGQGLLSGANVLTF.

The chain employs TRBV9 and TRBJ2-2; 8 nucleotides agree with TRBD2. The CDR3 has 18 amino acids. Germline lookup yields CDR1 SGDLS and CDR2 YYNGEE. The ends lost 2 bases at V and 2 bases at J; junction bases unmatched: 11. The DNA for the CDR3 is TGTGCCAGCAGCGTCGGGACTAGTAAAGCCCTAAACACCGGGGAGCTGTTTTTT. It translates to CASSVGTSKALNTGELFF.

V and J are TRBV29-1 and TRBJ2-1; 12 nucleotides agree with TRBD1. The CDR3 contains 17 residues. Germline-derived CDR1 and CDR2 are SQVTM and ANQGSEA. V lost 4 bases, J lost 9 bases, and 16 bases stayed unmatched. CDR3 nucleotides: TGCAGCGTTGTGGGGACAGGGGGCGCATTAGGGTCGGGTGAGCAGTTCTTC. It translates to CSVVGTGGALGSGEQFF.

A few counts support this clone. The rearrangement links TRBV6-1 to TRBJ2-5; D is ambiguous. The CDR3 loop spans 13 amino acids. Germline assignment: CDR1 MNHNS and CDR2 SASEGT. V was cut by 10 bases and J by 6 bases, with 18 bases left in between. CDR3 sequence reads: CATRQTDAKTQYF. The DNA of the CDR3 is TGTGCCACTCGGCAGACTGACGCTAAGACCCAGTACTTC.

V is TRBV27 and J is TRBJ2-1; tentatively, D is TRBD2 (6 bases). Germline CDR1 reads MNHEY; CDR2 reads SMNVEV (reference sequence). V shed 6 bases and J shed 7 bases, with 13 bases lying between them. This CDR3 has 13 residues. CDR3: CASRSGDANEQFF. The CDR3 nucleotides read TGTGCCAGCAGATCGGGGGACGCTAATGAGCAGTTCTTC.

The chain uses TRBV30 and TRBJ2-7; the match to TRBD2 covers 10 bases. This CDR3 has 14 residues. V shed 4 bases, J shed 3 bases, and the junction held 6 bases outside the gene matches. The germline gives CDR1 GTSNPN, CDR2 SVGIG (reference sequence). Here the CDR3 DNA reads TGTGCCTGGACAAGAGCGGGAGGGTTCTACGAGCAGTACTTC. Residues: CAWTRAGGFYEQYF.

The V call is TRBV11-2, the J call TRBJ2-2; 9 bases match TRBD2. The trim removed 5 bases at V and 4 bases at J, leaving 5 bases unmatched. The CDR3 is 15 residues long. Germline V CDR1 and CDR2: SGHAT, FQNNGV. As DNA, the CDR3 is TGTGCCAGCAGCGTTAGCGGGAGCCCCACCGGGGAGCTGTTTTTT. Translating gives CASSVSGSPTGELFF.

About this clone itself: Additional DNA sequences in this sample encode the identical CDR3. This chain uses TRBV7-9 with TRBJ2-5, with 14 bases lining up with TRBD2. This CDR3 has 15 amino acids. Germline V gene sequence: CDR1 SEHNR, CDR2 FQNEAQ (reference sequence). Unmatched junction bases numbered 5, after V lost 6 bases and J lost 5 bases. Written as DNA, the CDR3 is TGTGCCAGCAGTCTGGGACTAGCGGGAGTGGAGACCCAGTACTTC. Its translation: CASSLGLAGVETQYF.

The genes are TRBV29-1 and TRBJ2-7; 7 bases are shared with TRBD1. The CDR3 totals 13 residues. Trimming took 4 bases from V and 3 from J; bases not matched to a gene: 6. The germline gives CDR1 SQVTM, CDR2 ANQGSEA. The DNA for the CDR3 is TGCAGCGTTGCCGGGACAGCGCTCTACGAGCAGTACTTC. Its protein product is CSVAGTALYEQYF.

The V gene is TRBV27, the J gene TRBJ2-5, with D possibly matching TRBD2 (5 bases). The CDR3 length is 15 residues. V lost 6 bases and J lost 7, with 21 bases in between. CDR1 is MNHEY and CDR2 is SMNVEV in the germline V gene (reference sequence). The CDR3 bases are TGTGCCAGCAGCCCCCTCGGGGTCCGAGTCGGGACCCAGTACTTC. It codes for CASSPLGVRVGTQYF.

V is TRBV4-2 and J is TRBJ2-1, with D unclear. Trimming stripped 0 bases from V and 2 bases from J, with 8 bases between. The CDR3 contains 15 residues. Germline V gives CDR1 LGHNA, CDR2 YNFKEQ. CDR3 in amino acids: CASSQETATYNEQFF. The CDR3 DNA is TGTGCCAGCAGCCAAGAAACAGCTACCTACAATGAGCAGTTCTTC.

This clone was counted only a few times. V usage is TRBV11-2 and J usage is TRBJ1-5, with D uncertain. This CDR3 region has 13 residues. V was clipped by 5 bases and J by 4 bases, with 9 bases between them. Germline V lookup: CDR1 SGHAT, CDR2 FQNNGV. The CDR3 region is CASSRGSNQPQHF. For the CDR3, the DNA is TGTGCCAGCAGCCGGGGATCTAATCAGCCCCAGCATTTT.

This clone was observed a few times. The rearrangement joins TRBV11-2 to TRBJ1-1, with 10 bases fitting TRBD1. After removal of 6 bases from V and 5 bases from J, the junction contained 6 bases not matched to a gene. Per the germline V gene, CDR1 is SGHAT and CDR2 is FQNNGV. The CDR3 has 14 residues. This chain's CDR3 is CASRRQGAGTEAFF. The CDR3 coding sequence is TGTGCCAGCAGGAGACAGGGGGCGGGTACTGAAGCTTTCTTT.

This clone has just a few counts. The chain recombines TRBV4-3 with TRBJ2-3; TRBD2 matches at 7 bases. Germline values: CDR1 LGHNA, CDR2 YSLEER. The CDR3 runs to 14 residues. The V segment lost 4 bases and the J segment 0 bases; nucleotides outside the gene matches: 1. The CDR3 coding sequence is TGCGCCAGCAGCCGACTAGCTAGCACAGATACGCAGTATTTT. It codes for CASSRLASTDTQYF.

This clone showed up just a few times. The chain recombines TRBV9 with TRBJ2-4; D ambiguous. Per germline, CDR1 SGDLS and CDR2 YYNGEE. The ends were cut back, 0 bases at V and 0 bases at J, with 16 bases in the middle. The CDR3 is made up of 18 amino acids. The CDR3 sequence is CASSVDPAAGGAKNIQYF. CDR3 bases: TGTGCCAGCAGCGTAGATCCCGCCGCCGGCGGAGCCAAAAACATTCAGTACTTC.

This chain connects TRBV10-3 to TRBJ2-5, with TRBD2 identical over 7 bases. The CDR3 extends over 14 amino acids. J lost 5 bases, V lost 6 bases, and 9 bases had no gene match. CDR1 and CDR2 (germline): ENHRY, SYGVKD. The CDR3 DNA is TGTGCCATCAGGAAAGGCGGGGGTCTGGAGACCCAGTACTTC. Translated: CAIRKGGGLETQYF.

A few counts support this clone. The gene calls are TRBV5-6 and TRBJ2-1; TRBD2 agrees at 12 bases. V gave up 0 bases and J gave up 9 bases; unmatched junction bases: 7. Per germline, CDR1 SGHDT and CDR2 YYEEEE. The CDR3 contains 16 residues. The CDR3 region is CASSLGLAGEVGEQFF. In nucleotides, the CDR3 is TGTGCCAGCAGCTTGGGACTAGCGGGAGAAGTGGGTGAGCAGTTCTTC. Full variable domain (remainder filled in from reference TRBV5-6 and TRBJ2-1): DAGVTQSPTHLIKTRGQQVTLRCSPKSGHDTVSWYQQALGQGPQFIFQYYEEEERQRGNFPDRFSGHQFPNYSSELNVNALLLGDSALYLCASSLGLAGEVGEQFFGPGTRLTVL.

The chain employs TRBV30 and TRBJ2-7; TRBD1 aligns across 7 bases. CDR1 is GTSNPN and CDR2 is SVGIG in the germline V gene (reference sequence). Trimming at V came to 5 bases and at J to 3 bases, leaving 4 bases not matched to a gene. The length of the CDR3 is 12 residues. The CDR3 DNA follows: TGTGCCTGGGGGGGACAGTTCTACGAGCAGTACTTC. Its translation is CAWGGQFYEQYF.